These T cell receptor beta chains were read from a single sample in a study of blood T cell repertoires in COVID-19. Sequencing used immunoSEQ multiplex PCR; TCRdb keeps in-frame clones, though not all of them. The table records about 130,000 clones, approximately 83% of them present only once. Sequencing was performed on peripheral blood. The receptors originated from a man aged 80 or over with active or convalescent COVID-19. CDR3s include the opening cysteine and the closing phenylalanine or tryptophan. A D gene is named only where the DNA matches it firmly. Not every row has a clone size; where given, it reads once, few, many or a size class.

j_call clone_size d_call v_call cdr3_nt cdr3_aa
TRBJ2-5 NA NA TRBV18 TGTGCCAGCTCATCTGACAGGCACCAAGAGACCCAGTACTTC CASSSDRHQETQYF
TRBJ2-5 once TRBD2 TRBV11-1 TGTGCCAGCAGCTCATATGAGGGACTAGCGATCGAGACCCAGTACTTC CASSSYEGLAIETQYF
TRBJ1-4 NA NA TRBV19 TGTGCCAGTACGTCAGGTTATGAAAAACTGTTTTTT CASTSGYEKLFF
TRBJ2-3 NA NA TRBV19 TGTGCCAGTAGTATGGGCAGGGCCACAGATACGCAGTATTTT CASSMGRATDTQYF
TRBJ1-2 NA NA TRBV19 TGTGCTAGTAAGGGGCAGATCTACTATGGCTACACCTTC CASKGQIYYGYTF
TRBJ2-2 NA TRBD2 TRBV7-3 TGTGCCAGCAGTTCTAGCGGAAACACCGGGGAGCTGTTTTTT CASSSSGNTGELFF
TRBJ2-7 NA NA TRBV14 TGTGCCAGCAGCCGAGATAGGAGGGCCGGAGAGCAGTACTTC CASSRDRRAGEQYF
TRBJ1-1 NA TRBD1 TRBV9 TGTGCCAGCAGCCCAAAGGGAGACAGGGCCACTGAAGCTTTCTTT CASSPKGDRATEAFF
TRBJ1-2 NA TRBD1 TRBV5-1 TGCGCCAGCGCGGACAGGGTCGCTTGGGGCTACACCTTC CASADRVAWGYTF
TRBJ1-2 NA NA TRBV24-1 TGTGCCACCAGCGGGCCGAGCTTACTACAGGGTATTGACGGCTACACCTTC CATSGPSLLQGIDGYTF
TRBJ2-7 NA NA TRBV19 TGTGCCAGTAAAAAGGGGGGGAGCTCCTACGAGCAGTACTTC CASKKGGSSYEQYF
TRBJ1-1 NA NA TRBV9 TGTGCCAGCAGCGCACATCCGGGTTCTGAAGCTTTCTTT CASSAHPGSEAFF
TRBJ2-1 NA NA TRBV20-1 TGCAGTGCGCCAGCGGGCAATGAGCAGTTCTTC CSAPAGNEQFF
TRBJ2-6 few NA TRBV10-3 TGTGCCATCGGGGCAGGGTCTAACTCTGGGGCCAACGTCCTGACTTTC CAIGAGSNSGANVLTF
TRBJ2-2 NA TRBD2 TRBV5-4 TGTGCCAGCAGCTTGGTCCCGGTAGCGGGGCGCGGGGAGCTGTTTTTT CASSLVPVAGRGELFF
TRBJ2-3 NA TRBD1 TRBV24-1 TGTGCCACCAGTGATTCAGACGGGACAGGGGGCTTAGATACGCAGTATTTT CATSDSDGTGGLDTQYF
TRBJ2-1 few NA TRBV6-5 TGTGCCAGCAGTTATGTGCTGAGCTCCTACAATGAGCAGTTCTTC CASSYVLSSYNEQFF
TRBJ2-5 NA TRBD1 TRBV5-4 TGTGCCAGCAGCTTGGGATTGCGACAGGGGAACGGGGAGACCCAGTACTTC CASSLGLRQGNGETQYF
TRBJ1-2 NA TRBD1 TRBV6-5 TGTGCCAGCAGTCGGACAGGCGTTTATGGCTACACCTTC CASSRTGVYGYTF
TRBJ2-2 NA NA TRBV5-1 TGCGCCAGCAGCTTATCGGGCAGGGTATACACCGGGGAGCTGTTTTTT CASSLSGRVYTGELFF
TRBJ2-5 NA TRBD2 TRBV4-2 TGTGCCAGCAGCCAATTACTAGCGGGAGAAAAGACCCAGTACTTC CASSQLLAGEKTQYF
TRBJ1-1 NA TRBD1 TRBV6-1 TGTGCCAGCAGTGAATTGCCGGGGACAGGGAACACTGAAGCTTTCTTT CASSELPGTGNTEAFF
TRBJ1-5 NA NA TRBV6-5 TGTGCCAGCACCGGGAGCGGTAGGTATCAGCCCCAGCATTTT CASTGSGRYQPQHF
TRBJ2-5 NA TRBD1 TRBV10-3 TGTGCCATCAGCTTAGGGACAGAGCAAGAGACCCAGTACTTC CAISLGTEQETQYF
TRBJ2-1 NA NA TRBV20-1 TGCAGTGCTAGTAGGGGGAGATACAATGAGCAGTTCTTC CSASRGRYNEQFF
TRBJ1-2 NA NA TRBV7-9 TGTGCCAGCAGCTCGTGGACCACAGGGAGTGGAGGCTACACCTTC CASSSWTTGSGGYTF
TRBJ2-7 once TRBD2 TRBV2 TGTGCCAGCGTAGCGGGGGGGCGACAGTACTTC CASVAGGRQYF
TRBJ1-2 NA NA TRBV7-2 TGTGCCAGCAGCTTAGAGCAAAGCTATGGCTACACCTTC CASSLEQSYGYTF
TRBJ1-1 NA NA TRBV28 TGTGCCAGCAGTTTACAGAACACTGAAGCTTTCTTT CASSLQNTEAFF
TRBJ2-5 few NA TRBV9 TGTGCCAGCAGCGCACAGGGTCAAAGGGAGACCCAGTACTTC CASSAQGQRETQYF
TRBJ2-2 NA TRBD1 TRBV5-1 TGCGCCAGCAGCTTAGGGACAGGGCAGCCAGGGAACACCGGGGAGCTGTTTTTT CASSLGTGQPGNTGELFF
TRBJ1-5 NA NA TRBV19 TGTGCCAGTAGTAGTGGGGGCCCGTATAGCAATCAGCCCCAGCATTTT CASSSGGPYSNQPQHF